A selection of T cell receptor beta chains follows, all from one sample in a study of cytomegalovirus exposure and HLA in healthy donors. The data were produced by immunoSEQ multiplex PCR, yet TCRdb's version contains in-frame clones alone and is incomplete. This table has about 78,000 clones, 55% to 85% appearing once. The material sequenced was PBMCs. These receptors were collected from a woman aged 40 to 50 in good health and CMV-seropositive. CDR3s include the opening cysteine and the closing phenylalanine or tryptophan. Each record gives: clone size, D gene, V gene, J gene, CDR3 DNA, CDR3 protein. The D gene is left open where the match is weak. Where a row states a size, it is once, few, many or the class of an expanded clone; other rows omit it.

abundance: NA
d_gene: NA
v_gene: TRBV28
j_gene: TRBJ1-2
CDR3nt: TGTGCCAGCAGTTCCCCGGGGGATGGGGGCTACACCTTC
CDR3aa: CASSSPGDGGYTF

abundance: NA
d_gene: TRBD1
v_gene: TRBV30
j_gene: TRBJ1-6
CDR3nt: TGTGCCTGGAGCAGGGGGCAGGGCGATTCACCCCTCCACTTT
CDR3aa: CAWSRGQGDSPLHF

abundance: NA
d_gene: TRBD2
v_gene: TRBV5-4
j_gene: TRBJ2-6
CDR3nt: TGTGCCAGCAGTCGGGGGGACTCTGGGGCCAACGTCCTGACTTTC
CDR3aa: CASSRGDSGANVLTF

abundance: NA
d_gene: TRBD1
v_gene: TRBV6-5
j_gene: TRBJ1-1
CDR3nt: TGTGCCAGCAATGATCTCACCAGGGGGATCACTGAAGCTTTCTTT
CDR3aa: CASNDLTRGITEAFF

abundance: NA
d_gene: NA
v_gene: TRBV27
j_gene: TRBJ2-1
CDR3nt: TGTGCCAGCCGAAACGAAGGACGAAAGCCGGGATTGAATGAGCAGTTCTTC
CDR3aa: CASRNEGRKPGLNEQFF

abundance: NA
d_gene: TRBD2
v_gene: TRBV10-3
j_gene: TRBJ2-5
CDR3nt: TGTGCCATCAGTGAGTCCACGGTGGGGGGGTCACAAGAGACCCAGTACTTC
CDR3aa: CAISESTVGGSQETQYF

abundance: NA
d_gene: TRBD1
v_gene: TRBV19
j_gene: TRBJ1-5
CDR3nt: TGTGCCAGTAGTTACAGGGGAGAGAACAATCAGCCCCAGCATTTT
CDR3aa: CASSYRGENNQPQHF

abundance: NA
d_gene: NA
v_gene: TRBV18
j_gene: TRBJ1-2
CDR3nt: TGTGCCAGCTCACCAGCGACAGCTAACTATGGCTACACCTTC
CDR3aa: CASSPATANYGYTF

abundance: NA
d_gene: NA
v_gene: TRBV30
j_gene: TRBJ1-1
CDR3nt: TGTGCCTGGAGTAAACAGACGAACACTGAAGCTTTCTTT
CDR3aa: CAWSKQTNTEAFF

abundance: few
d_gene: TRBD1
v_gene: TRBV27
j_gene: TRBJ1-2
CDR3nt: TGTGCCAGCAGACCGGGACAGCATTATGGCTACACCTTC
CDR3aa: CASRPGQHYGYTF

abundance: NA
d_gene: NA
v_gene: TRBV19
j_gene: TRBJ1-2
CDR3nt: TGTGCCAGCCAGGGTGGCTACACCTTC
CDR3aa: CASQGGYTF

abundance: NA
d_gene: NA
v_gene: TRBV27
j_gene: TRBJ1-1
CDR3nt: TGTGCCAGCAGTTTATCAGGAGGGCACACTGAAGCTTTCTTT
CDR3aa: CASSLSGGHTEAFF

abundance: NA
d_gene: NA
v_gene: TRBV19
j_gene: TRBJ1-1
CDR3nt: TGTGCCAGTAGCACACGTTATTATGGGAACACTGAAGCTTTCTTT
CDR3aa: CASSTRYYGNTEAFF

abundance: NA
d_gene: TRBD1
v_gene: TRBV10-3
j_gene: TRBJ1-2
CDR3nt: TGTGCCATCAGTTCTACAGGGGGCGGTAATGGCTACACCTTC
CDR3aa: CAISSTGGGNGYTF

abundance: few
d_gene: TRBD1
v_gene: TRBV6-6
j_gene: TRBJ2-3
CDR3nt: TGTGCCATCAACAGGGGGAGCACAGATACGCAGTATTTT
CDR3aa: CAINRGSTDTQYF

abundance: NA
d_gene: TRBD1
v_gene: TRBV28
j_gene: TRBJ2-1
CDR3nt: TGTGCCAGCAGTTTTTTGGGACAGGGGGTTTCGAATGAGCAGTTCTTC
CDR3aa: CASSFLGQGVSNEQFF

abundance: few
d_gene: TRBD2
v_gene: TRBV19
j_gene: TRBJ2-1
CDR3nt: TGTGCCAGTAGTATCGTCGAGACTAGCGGGAGGGACCGTCAGTTCTTC
CDR3aa: CASSIVETSGRDRQFF

abundance: few
d_gene: NA
v_gene: TRBV6-5
j_gene: TRBJ1-1
CDR3nt: TGTGCCAGCAGTTACCCAGGGAGGGCTGAAGCTTTCTTT
CDR3aa: CASSYPGRAEAFF

abundance: NA
d_gene: NA
v_gene: TRBV11-2
j_gene: TRBJ1-1
CDR3nt: TGTGCCAGCAGCTTATCCCCAAACACTGAAGCTTTCTTT
CDR3aa: CASSLSPNTEAFF

abundance: NA
d_gene: NA
v_gene: TRBV27
j_gene: TRBJ1-2
CDR3nt: TGTGCCACCAAAGACAGGTACTATGGCTACCCCTTC
CDR3aa: CATKDRYYGYPF

abundance: NA
d_gene: TRBD1
v_gene: TRBV19
j_gene: TRBJ1-4
CDR3nt: TGTGCCAGTAGTATGGAGCTCTTCTTGAGAACAGGGGGCGAAAAACTGTTTTTT
CDR3aa: CASSMELFLRTGGEKLFF

abundance: NA
d_gene: NA
v_gene: TRBV21-1
j_gene: TRBJ1-5
CDR3nt: TGTGCCAGCACTCGTGGGACAGTTCCCAATCAGCCCCAGCATTTT
CDR3aa: CASTRGTVPNQPQHF

abundance: NA
d_gene: NA
v_gene: TRBV4-3
j_gene: TRBJ1-4
CDR3nt: TGCGCCAGCAGCCCTTCCCAATCCAGTACTAATGAAAAACTGTTTTTT
CDR3aa: CASSPSQSSTNEKLFF

abundance: NA
d_gene: NA
v_gene: TRBV30
j_gene: TRBJ2-2
CDR3nt: TGTGCCTGGAGTGTGGGGCAGAACACCGGGGAGCTGTTTTTT
CDR3aa: CAWSVGQNTGELFF

abundance: NA
d_gene: TRBD1
v_gene: TRBV30
j_gene: TRBJ1-1
CDR3nt: TGTGCCTGGAGTGCCGGGACAGGGGGGGCGGCTTTCTTT
CDR3aa: CAWSAGTGGAAFF

abundance: NA
d_gene: TRBD1
v_gene: TRBV7-3
j_gene: TRBJ1-1
CDR3nt: TGTGCCAGCAGCCCGGGACAGGGGACTGAAGCTTTCTTT
CDR3aa: CASSPGQGTEAFF

abundance: NA
d_gene: NA
v_gene: TRBV10-3
j_gene: TRBJ2-6
CDR3nt: TGTGCCATCAGTTCCGAGGGCTCTGGGGCCAACGTCCTGACTTTC
CDR3aa: CAISSEGSGANVLTF

abundance: NA
d_gene: TRBD1
v_gene: TRBV7-9
j_gene: TRBJ1-3
CDR3nt: TGTGCCAGCAGCCGGACAGGGATACCTGGAAACACCATATATTTT
CDR3aa: CASSRTGIPGNTIYF

abundance: NA
d_gene: NA
v_gene: TRBV7-8
j_gene: TRBJ2-7
CDR3nt: TGTGCCAGCAGCTTAGATTGGGCGAGCTACGAGCAGTACTTC
CDR3aa: CASSLDWASYEQYF

abundance: few
d_gene: TRBD1
v_gene: TRBV25-1
j_gene: TRBJ2-4
CDR3nt: TGTGCCAGCATAGACAGGGGGCCCATAAAAGCCAAAAACATTCAGTACTTC
CDR3aa: CASIDRGPIKAKNIQYF

abundance: once
d_gene: NA
v_gene: TRBV5-1
j_gene: TRBJ2-3
CDR3nt: TGCGCCAGCAGCTTAACCGGGACTCAGCAGTATTTT
CDR3aa: CASSLTGTQQYF

abundance: NA
d_gene: NA
v_gene: TRBV10-3
j_gene: TRBJ1-6
CDR3nt: TGTGCCATCAGTGAGTCGACAGATTCACCCCTCCACTTT
CDR3aa: CAISESTDSPLHF

abundance: NA
d_gene: NA
v_gene: TRBV30
j_gene: TRBJ1-4
CDR3nt: TGTGCCTGGAAGTCGGCAGGGTGGAGTGAAAAACTGTTTTTT
CDR3aa: CAWKSAGWSEKLFF

abundance: NA
d_gene: NA
v_gene: TRBV18
j_gene: TRBJ2-6
CDR3nt: TGTGCCAGCTCACCAGAGTCTTTCCTGTTCTCTGGGGCCAACGTCCTGACTTTC
CDR3aa: CASSPESFLFSGANVLTF

abundance: NA
d_gene: NA
v_gene: TRBV7-8
j_gene: TRBJ1-2
CDR3nt: TGTGCCAGCAGCCTTTTGGGCATGATGGAGTTCTCCGGGGTTTATGGCTACACCTTC
CDR3aa: CASSLLGMMEFSGVYGYTF

abundance: once
d_gene: TRBD2
v_gene: TRBV10-1
j_gene: TRBJ2-2
CDR3nt: TGCGCCAGCGGTCCACTAGCGGGGGGACAATGGGCCACCGGGGAGCTGTTTTTT
CDR3aa: CASGPLAGGQWATGELFF

abundance: NA
d_gene: TRBD2
v_gene: TRBV6-5
j_gene: TRBJ2-7
CDR3nt: TGTGCCAGCAGCACAGCGGGAGGGCCCTACGAGCAGTACTTC
CDR3aa: CASSTAGGPYEQYF

abundance: NA
d_gene: NA
v_gene: TRBV30
j_gene: TRBJ1-1
CDR3nt: TGTGCCTGGGGTGGACAGCGTGGGACTGAAGCTTTCTTT
CDR3aa: CAWGGQRGTEAFF

abundance: NA
d_gene: NA
v_gene: TRBV30
j_gene: TRBJ2-7
CDR3nt: TGTGCCTGGAATCGGGCAGGGGTAGGCTACGAGCAGTACTTC
CDR3aa: CAWNRAGVGYEQYF

abundance: NA
d_gene: NA
v_gene: TRBV2
j_gene: TRBJ2-4
CDR3nt: TGTGCCAGTGCTGGGGGGTCGGAAAACATTCAGTACTTC
CDR3aa: CASAGGSENIQYF

abundance: few
d_gene: TRBD2
v_gene: TRBV28
j_gene: TRBJ2-1
CDR3nt: TGTGCCAGCATTCGTCAAAGGCGGGAGTGGTCGGAGTTCTTC
CDR3aa: CASIRQRREWSEFF

abundance: NA
d_gene: NA
v_gene: TRBV30
j_gene: TRBJ2-7
CDR3nt: TGTGCCTGGAGTGTACTGGGGGGCTCCTACGAGCAGTACTTC
CDR3aa: CAWSVLGGSYEQYF

abundance: NA
d_gene: TRBD1
v_gene: TRBV28
j_gene: TRBJ1-1
CDR3nt: TGTGCCAGCAGACCCCCAGTGACAGGGGAAGCTTTCTTT
CDR3aa: CASRPPVTGEAFF

abundance: NA
d_gene: TRBD1
v_gene: TRBV30
j_gene: TRBJ1-2
CDR3nt: TGTGCCTGGAGTCGGTCAGGGGGCTATGGCTACACCTTC
CDR3aa: CAWSRSGGYGYTF

abundance: NA
d_gene: NA
v_gene: TRBV5-1
j_gene: TRBJ2-3
CDR3nt: TGCGCCAGCAGCTTCCGCGGCGCCGGGGCAGATACGCAGTATTTT
CDR3aa: CASSFRGAGADTQYF

abundance: NA
d_gene: TRBD1
v_gene: TRBV7-2
j_gene: TRBJ2-2
CDR3nt: TGTGCCAGCAGCTTAATGGCGACAGGGTTGGGGGAGCTGTTTTTT
CDR3aa: CASSLMATGLGELFF

abundance: NA
d_gene: NA
v_gene: TRBV19
j_gene: TRBJ2-7
CDR3nt: TGTGCCAGTAGTGCGGGATACGAGCAGTACTTC
CDR3aa: CASSAGYEQYF

abundance: once
d_gene: TRBD1
v_gene: TRBV28
j_gene: TRBJ2-1
CDR3nt: TGTGCCAGCAGCAGCCCCCCTGGACAGGGGGCATTCAATGAGCAGTTCTTC
CDR3aa: CASSSPPGQGAFNEQFF

abundance: few
d_gene: TRBD2
v_gene: TRBV5-1
j_gene: TRBJ2-1
CDR3nt: TGCGCCAGCAGCTTGGATACTAGCGGGGGGGCCAGTGAGCAGTTCTTC
CDR3aa: CASSLDTSGGASEQFF

abundance: few
d_gene: TRBD1
v_gene: TRBV6-1
j_gene: TRBJ2-7
CDR3nt: TGTGCCAGCAACATCTATAGACAGGGCTCCTACGAGCAGTACTTC
CDR3aa: CASNIYRQGSYEQYF

abundance: NA
d_gene: TRBD1
v_gene: TRBV27
j_gene: TRBJ2-2
CDR3nt: TGTGCCAGTTGGGCAGGGGGCATGTCCGGGGAGCTGTTTTTT
CDR3aa: CASWAGGMSGELFF

abundance: NA
d_gene: NA
v_gene: TRBV5-4
j_gene: TRBJ1-2
CDR3nt: TGTGCCAGCAGCTTGGCCGGACAGTATGGCTACACCTTC
CDR3aa: CASSLAGQYGYTF

abundance: NA
d_gene: NA
v_gene: TRBV10-3
j_gene: TRBJ1-2
CDR3nt: TGTGCCACCCGGGACACTGCTAACTATGGCTACACCTTC
CDR3aa: CATRDTANYGYTF

abundance: NA
d_gene: NA
v_gene: TRBV5-1
j_gene: TRBJ2-7
CDR3nt: TGCGCCAGCAGCTCTGGGCCTCTTAACTACGAGCAGTACTTC
CDR3aa: CASSSGPLNYEQYF

abundance: few
d_gene: TRBD2
v_gene: TRBV11-3
j_gene: TRBJ2-1
CDR3nt: TGTGCCAGCAGCCTCAGCGGGGATGCCTACAATGAGCAGTTCTTC
CDR3aa: CASSLSGDAYNEQFF

abundance: NA
d_gene: TRBD2
v_gene: TRBV5-6
j_gene: TRBJ2-3
CDR3nt: TGTGCCAGCAGCTTGGCAGCGGGGGCCCCCACAGATACGCAGTATTTT
CDR3aa: CASSLAAGAPTDTQYF

abundance: once
d_gene: NA
v_gene: TRBV5-1
j_gene: TRBJ1-2
CDR3nt: TGCGCCAGCAGCAGGGAGCTTAGGAACTATGGCTACACCTTC
CDR3aa: CASSRELRNYGYTF

abundance: NA
d_gene: TRBD2
v_gene: TRBV15
j_gene: TRBJ2-7
CDR3nt: TGTGCCACCAGCAGAGATCGGGCGGGGGCCTACGAGCAGTACTTC
CDR3aa: CATSRDRAGAYEQYF

abundance: NA
d_gene: TRBD1
v_gene: TRBV19
j_gene: TRBJ1-2
CDR3nt: TGTGCCAGTAGTAAGGGACAGGATGGCTACACCTTC
CDR3aa: CASSKGQDGYTF

abundance: NA
d_gene: TRBD2
v_gene: TRBV7-9
j_gene: TRBJ2-7
CDR3nt: TGTGCCAGCAGCAGCGGACTAGCGGGTCCCCCCTACGAGCAGTACTTC
CDR3aa: CASSSGLAGPPYEQYF